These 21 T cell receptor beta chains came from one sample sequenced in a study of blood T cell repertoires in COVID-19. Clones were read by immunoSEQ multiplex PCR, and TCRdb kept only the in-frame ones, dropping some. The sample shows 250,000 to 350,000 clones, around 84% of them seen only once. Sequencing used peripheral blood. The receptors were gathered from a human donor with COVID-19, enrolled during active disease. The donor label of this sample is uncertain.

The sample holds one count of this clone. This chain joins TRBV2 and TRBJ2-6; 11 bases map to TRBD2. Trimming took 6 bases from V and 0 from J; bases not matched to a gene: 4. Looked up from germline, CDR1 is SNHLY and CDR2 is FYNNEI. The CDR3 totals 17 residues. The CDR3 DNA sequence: TGTGCCAGCAGGGGACTAGCGGCCAGCTCTGGGGCCAACGTCCTGACTTTC. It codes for CASRGLAASSGANVLTF.

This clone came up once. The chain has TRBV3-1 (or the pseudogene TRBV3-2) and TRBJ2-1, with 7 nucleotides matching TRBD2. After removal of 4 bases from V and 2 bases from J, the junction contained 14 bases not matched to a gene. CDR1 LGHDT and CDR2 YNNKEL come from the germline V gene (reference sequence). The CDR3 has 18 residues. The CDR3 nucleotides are TGTGCCAGCAGCCTCCTTGCTAGCGGAAACCCAACCTACAATGAGCAGTTCTTC. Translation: CASSLLASGNPTYNEQFF.

CDR3 sequence (DNA): TGTGCCAGCAGTGTGTCACAGGGGGCCCACGAGCAGTACTTC. As protein: CASSVSQGAHEQYF. This sequence joins TRBV2 and TRBJ2-7, with 9 bases aligning to TRBD1. The trim removed 4 bases at V and 5 bases at J, leaving 6 bases unmatched. The CDR3 length is 14 residues. CDR1 and CDR2 from the germline V gene are SNHLY and FYNNEI.

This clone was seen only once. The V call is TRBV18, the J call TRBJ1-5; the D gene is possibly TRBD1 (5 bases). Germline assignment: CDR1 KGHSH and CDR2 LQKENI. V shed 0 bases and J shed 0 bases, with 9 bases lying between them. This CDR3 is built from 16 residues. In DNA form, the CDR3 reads TGTGCCAGCTCACCACCGCGGGGGGATAGCAATCAGCCCCAGCATTTT. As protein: CASSPPRGDSNQPQHF.

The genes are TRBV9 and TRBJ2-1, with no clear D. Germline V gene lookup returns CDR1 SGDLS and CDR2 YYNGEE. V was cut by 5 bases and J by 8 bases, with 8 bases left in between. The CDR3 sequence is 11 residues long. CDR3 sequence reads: CASRAGDEQFF. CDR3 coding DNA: TGTGCCAGCAGAGCTGGAGATGAGCAGTTCTTC.

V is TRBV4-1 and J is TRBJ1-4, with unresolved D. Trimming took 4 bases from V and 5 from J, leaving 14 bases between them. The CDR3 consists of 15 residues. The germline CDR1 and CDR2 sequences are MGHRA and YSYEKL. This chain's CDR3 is CASSPAYDRNEKLFF. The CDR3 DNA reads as TGCGCCAGCAGCCCTGCCTATGATCGGAATGAAAAACTGTTTTTT.

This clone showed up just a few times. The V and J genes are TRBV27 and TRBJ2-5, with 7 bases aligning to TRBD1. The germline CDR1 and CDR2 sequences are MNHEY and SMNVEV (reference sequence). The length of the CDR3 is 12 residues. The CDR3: CATQGSDETQYF. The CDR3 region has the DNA TGTGCTACACAGGGGAGCGATGAGACCCAGTACTTC.

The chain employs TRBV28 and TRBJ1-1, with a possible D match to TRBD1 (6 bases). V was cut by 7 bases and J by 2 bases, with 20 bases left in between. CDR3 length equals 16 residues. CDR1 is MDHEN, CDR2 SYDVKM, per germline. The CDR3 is CASTVAKQGTNTEAFF. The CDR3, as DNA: TGTGCCAGCACCGTTGCAAAACAGGGAACTAACACTGAAGCTTTCTTT. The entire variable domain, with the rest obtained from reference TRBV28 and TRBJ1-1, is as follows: DVKVTQSSRYLVKRTGEKVFLECVQDMDHENMFWYRQDPGLGLRLIYFSYDVKMKEKGDIPEGYSVSREKKERFSLILESASTNQTSMYLCASTVAKQGTNTEAFFGQGTRLTVV.

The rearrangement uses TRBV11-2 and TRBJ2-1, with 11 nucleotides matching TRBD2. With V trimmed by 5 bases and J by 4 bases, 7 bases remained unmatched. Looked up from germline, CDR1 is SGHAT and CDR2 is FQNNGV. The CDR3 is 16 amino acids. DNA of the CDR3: TGTGCCAGCAGCCAAGGGACTAGCGGAGCATACAATGAGCAGTTCTTC. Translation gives CASSQGTSGAYNEQFF.

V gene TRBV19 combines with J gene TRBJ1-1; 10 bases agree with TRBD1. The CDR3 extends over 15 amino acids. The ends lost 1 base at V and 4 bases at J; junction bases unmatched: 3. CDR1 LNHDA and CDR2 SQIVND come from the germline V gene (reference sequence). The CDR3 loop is CASSIGQGAGTEAFF. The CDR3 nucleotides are TGTGCCAGTAGTATAGGACAGGGGGCAGGCACTGAAGCTTTCTTT.

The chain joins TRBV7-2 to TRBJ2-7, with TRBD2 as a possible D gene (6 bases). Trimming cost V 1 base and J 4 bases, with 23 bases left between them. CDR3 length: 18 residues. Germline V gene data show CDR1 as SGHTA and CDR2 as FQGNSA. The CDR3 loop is CASSLEIGEEGRRYEQYF. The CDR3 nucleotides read TGTGCCAGCAGCTTAGAAATCGGGGAGGAGGGGAGAAGGTACGAGCAGTACTTC.

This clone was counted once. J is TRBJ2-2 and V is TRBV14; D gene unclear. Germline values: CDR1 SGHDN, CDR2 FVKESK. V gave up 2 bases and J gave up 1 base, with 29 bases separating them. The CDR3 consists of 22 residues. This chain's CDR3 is CASSQIPTAAITIRQNTGELFF. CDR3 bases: TGTGCCAGCAGCCAAATCCCGACGGCGGCAATTACCATCCGTCAGAACACCGGGGAGCTGTTTTTT.

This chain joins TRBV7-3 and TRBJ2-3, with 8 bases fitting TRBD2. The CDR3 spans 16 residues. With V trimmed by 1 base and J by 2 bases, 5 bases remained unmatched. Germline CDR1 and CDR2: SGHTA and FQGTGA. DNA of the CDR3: TGTGCCAGCAGCTTAAAGGGTAGCGGGATCACAGATACGCAGTATTTT. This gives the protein CASSLKGSGITDTQYF.

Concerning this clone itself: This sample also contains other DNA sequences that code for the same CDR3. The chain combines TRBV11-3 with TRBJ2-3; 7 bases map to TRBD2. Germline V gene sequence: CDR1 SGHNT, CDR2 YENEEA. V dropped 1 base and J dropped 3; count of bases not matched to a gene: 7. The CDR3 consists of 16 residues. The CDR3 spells CASSLVAGAGTDTQYF. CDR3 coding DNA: TGTGCCAGCAGCTTAGTGGCGGGAGCCGGGACAGATACGCAGTATTTT.

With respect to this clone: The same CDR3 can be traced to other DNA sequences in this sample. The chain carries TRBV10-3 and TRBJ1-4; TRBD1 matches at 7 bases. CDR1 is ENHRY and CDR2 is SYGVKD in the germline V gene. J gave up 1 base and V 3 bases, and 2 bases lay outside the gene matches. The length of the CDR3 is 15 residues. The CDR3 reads CAISERQGTNEKLFF. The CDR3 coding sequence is TGTGCCATCAGTGAAAGACAGGGAACTAATGAAAAACTGTTTTTT.

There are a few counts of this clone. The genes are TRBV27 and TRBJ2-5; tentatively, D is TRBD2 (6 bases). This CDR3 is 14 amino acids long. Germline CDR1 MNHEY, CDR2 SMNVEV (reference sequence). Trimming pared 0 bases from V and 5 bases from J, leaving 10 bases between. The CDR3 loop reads CASSLSGGRETQYF. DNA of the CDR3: TGTGCCAGCAGTTTATCGGGGGGACGGGAGACCCAGTACTTC.

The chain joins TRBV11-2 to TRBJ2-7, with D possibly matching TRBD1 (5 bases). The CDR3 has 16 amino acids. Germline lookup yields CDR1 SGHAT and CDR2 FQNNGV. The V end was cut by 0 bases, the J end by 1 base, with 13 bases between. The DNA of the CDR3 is TGTGCCAGCAGCTTAGATCCCGGCAGGGCGTCCTACGAGCAGTACTTC. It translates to CASSLDPGRASYEQYF.

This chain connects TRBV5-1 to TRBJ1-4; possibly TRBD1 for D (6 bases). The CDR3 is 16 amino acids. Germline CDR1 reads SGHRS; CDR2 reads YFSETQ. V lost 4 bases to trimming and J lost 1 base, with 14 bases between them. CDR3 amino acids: CASSTTTGLTNEKLFF. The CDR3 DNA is TGCGCCAGCAGCACCACCACAGGGCTAACTAATGAAAAACTGTTTTTT.

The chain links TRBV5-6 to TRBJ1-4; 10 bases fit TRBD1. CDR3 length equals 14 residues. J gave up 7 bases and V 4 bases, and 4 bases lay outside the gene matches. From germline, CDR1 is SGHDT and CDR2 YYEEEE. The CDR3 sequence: CASSPDRGSEKLFF. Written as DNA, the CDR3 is TGTGCCAGCAGCCCGGACAGGGGGAGTGAAAAACTGTTTTTT.

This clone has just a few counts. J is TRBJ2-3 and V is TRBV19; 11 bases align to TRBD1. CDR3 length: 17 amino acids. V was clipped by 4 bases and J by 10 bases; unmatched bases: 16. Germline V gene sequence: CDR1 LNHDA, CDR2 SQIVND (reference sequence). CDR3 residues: CASSTERDRGERGSQYF. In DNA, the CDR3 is TGTGCCAGTAGTACCGAACGGGACAGGGGGGAGCGGGGTTCGCAGTATTTT.

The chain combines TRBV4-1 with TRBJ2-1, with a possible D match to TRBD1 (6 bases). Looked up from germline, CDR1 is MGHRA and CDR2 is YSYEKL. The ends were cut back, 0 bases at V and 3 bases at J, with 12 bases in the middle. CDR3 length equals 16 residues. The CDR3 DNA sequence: TGCGCCAGCAGCCAAGATCGGCAGGGGATCTACAATGAGCAGTTCTTC. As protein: CASSQDRQGIYNEQFF.